Described below is a single TCR beta chain sequence and its context. Its antigen is not identified. The CDR3 covers 17 residues. CDR1 and CDR2 (germline): SGHNT, YENEEA. The V end was cut by 2 bases, the J end by 4 bases, with 20 bases between. These data originate in a study of blood T cells in healthy people across ages. Overall study results and limits: The study could not conclusively compare naive and antigen-experienced cells, given its unsorted PBMCs.

The use of a sample-barcoded 5' primer and a J-beta primer mix characterized a second PCR of roughly 7 to 11 cycles. Tagging of each cDNA molecule was performed by a template-switch adaptor with 12 random nucleotides. TCRdb reprocessed the 5' RACE reads with MiXCR, giving one entry per CDR3 protein. The repertoire holds roughly 1.9 million distinct CDR3 sequences, with about two fifths as singletons. This rearrangement joins TRBV11-3 to TRBJ1-2, with D unclear. The specimen was blood. The receptor comes from a human donor in good health. The CDR3 DNA sequence: TGTGCCAGCAGCTTAAGTATAGGTTCGGAGGCTACCTATGGCTACACCTTC. Translation gives CASSLSIGSEATYGYTF. Drawing the rest from reference TRBV11-3 and TRBJ1-2, the complete variable domain is EAGVVQSPRYKIIEKKQPVAFWCNPISGHNTLYWYLQNLGQGPELLIRYENEEAVDDSQLPKDRFSAERLKGVDSTLKIQPAELGDSAVYLCASSLSIGSEATYGYTFGSGTRLTVV.